The 25 T cell receptor beta chains below come from one sample, sequenced in a study of cytomegalovirus exposure and HLA in healthy donors. Primers for the PCR totalled 60 Vbeta and 13 Jbeta. Here immunoSEQ multiplex PCR was the method, and the copy in TCRdb shows in-frame clones only, minus some. The sample records 75,000 to 95,000 clones, around four fifths being singletons. Input material: PBMCs. These receptors were obtained from a male donor in good health and CMV-seropositive.

The chain uses TRBV7-9 and TRBJ2-7; TRBD1 aligns across 8 bases. The CDR3 is 14 residues long. Trimming cost V 2 bases and J 5 bases; bases outside gene matches: 5. Per the germline V gene, CDR1 is SEHNR and CDR2 is FQNEAQ (reference sequence). The CDR3, as DNA: TGTGCCAGCAGCTTATGGACAGGGTACGACGAGCAGTACTTC. Translated, it gives CASSLWTGYDEQYF.

This chain uses TRBV27 with TRBJ2-7; 8 bases are shared with TRBD1. The trim removed 6 bases at V and 4 bases at J, leaving 8 bases unmatched. The CDR3 is 14 amino acids. CDR1 is MNHEY, CDR2 SMNVEV, per germline (reference sequence). The CDR3 is CASRDREFLYEQYF. Written as DNA, the CDR3 is TGTGCCAGCAGGGACAGGGAGTTCTTATACGAGCAGTACTTC.

This clone showed up just once. J is TRBJ1-5 and V is TRBV28, with D perhaps TRBD1 (6 bases). Trimming stripped 8 bases from V and 8 bases from J, with 13 bases between. This CDR3 spans 12 amino acids. Germline V gene sequence: CDR1 MDHEN, CDR2 SYDVKM. The CDR3 reads CASVQGLEPQHF. The CDR3 nucleotides are TGTGCCAGCGTACAGGGTTTGGAGCCCCAGCATTTT.

This chain joins TRBV7-9 and TRBJ2-5, with TRBD1 matching 7 bases. V dropped 5 bases and J dropped 1; count of bases not matched to a gene: 10. Germline V gene sequence: CDR1 SEHNR, CDR2 FQNEAQ (reference sequence). The CDR3 is made up of 16 amino acids. Here the CDR3 DNA reads TGTGCCAGCAGCCGAAGGACAGGACCCCTCCAAGAGACCCAGTACTTC. Its translation: CASSRRTGPLQETQYF.

The chain joins TRBV6-4 to TRBJ2-1; TRBD2 matches 9 bases. Germline V lookup: CDR1 MRHNA, CDR2 SNTAGT. This CDR3 has 15 residues. Losses at the gene ends were 5 bases for V and 8 bases for J; bases not matched to a gene: 10. This CDR3 reads CASSRKAGGVYEQFF. CDR3 DNA: TGTGCCAGCAGTCGCAAGGCGGGAGGGGTCTATGAGCAGTTCTTC.

V gene TRBV9 combines with J gene TRBJ1-1; 9 bases are a match to TRBD1. With 3 bases clipped from V and 10 bases from J, the junction kept 10 bases outside the gene matches. This CDR3 contains 14 residues. Per the germline V gene, CDR1 is SGDLS and CDR2 is YYNGEE. DNA for the CDR3: TGTGCCAGCAGCGCGAGACAGGGGGGCCTGGGAGCTTTCTTT. It translates to CASSARQGGLGAFF. Combining the CDR3 with reference TRBV9 and TRBJ1-1 gives the whole variable domain DSGVTQTPKHLITATGQRVTLRCSPRSGDLSVYWYQQSLDQGLQFLIQYYNGEERAKGNILERFSAQQFPDLHSELNLSSLELGDSALYFCASSARQGGLGAFFGQGTRLTVV.

The rearrangement uses TRBV7-9 and TRBJ2-1; D possibly corresponds to TRBD1 (5 bases). V lost 5 bases to trimming and J lost 4 bases, with 9 bases between them. The length of the CDR3 is 13 residues. The germline V gene encodes CDR1 SEHNR and CDR2 FQNEAQ (reference sequence). The CDR3 spells CASSERGYNEQFF. In nucleotides, the CDR3 is TGTGCCAGCAGCGAAAGGGGATACAATGAGCAGTTCTTC.

The chain combines TRBV5-4 with TRBJ2-7; the D gene is possibly TRBD2 (6 bases). This CDR3 contains 13 residues. Germline assignment: CDR1 SGHNT and CDR2 YYREEE (reference sequence). V was shortened by 4 bases and J by 3 bases, with 11 bases between the two germline ends. This chain's CDR3 is CASSEGLHYEQYF. In DNA form, the CDR3 reads TGTGCCAGCAGCGAGGGACTCCACTACGAGCAGTACTTC.

J is TRBJ2-7 and V is TRBV5-1, with TRBD2 matching 10 bases. This CDR3 is built from 15 residues. J gave up 2 bases and V 1 base, and 3 bases lay outside the gene matches. The germline CDR1 and CDR2 sequences are SGHRS and YFSETQ. The CDR3 coding sequence is TGCGCCAGCAGCTTGCGAAGCGGGGGGGCCTACGAGCAGTACTTC. It translates to CASSLRSGGAYEQYF.

The table lists this clone with a few counts. The chain is built from TRBV28 and TRBJ2-7; the match to TRBD1 covers 7 bases. There are 14 residues in the CDR3. Germline V CDR1 and CDR2: MDHEN, SYDVKM. V was clipped by 7 bases and J by 5 bases; unmatched bases: 11. CDR3 nucleotide sequence: TGTGCCAGCACCGCTCGGACAGGAGTAAACGAGCAGTACTTC. Its translation is CASTARTGVNEQYF. The full variable domain, completed using reference TRBV28 and TRBJ2-7, is DVKVTQSSRYLVKRTGEKVFLECVQDMDHENMFWYRQDPGLGLRLIYFSYDVKMKEKGDIPEGYSVSREKKERFSLILESASTNQTSMYLCASTARTGVNEQYFGPGTRLTVT.

The V call is TRBV7-9, the J call TRBJ2-1; no clear D. This CDR3 spans 13 amino acids. In germline, CDR1 is SEHNR, CDR2 FQNEAQ (reference sequence). V dropped 2 bases and J dropped 8 bases, with 10 bases sitting between them. CDR3 DNA: TGTGCCAGCAGCTTACCCACCGGTTATGAGCAGTTCTTC. It yields the protein CASSLPTGYEQFF.

The rearrangement links TRBV7-2 to TRBJ1-2, with unresolved D. The V end lost 5 bases, the J end lost 1 base, and 11 bases lay between the germline ends. The CDR3 runs to 14 residues. Per the germline V gene, CDR1 is SGHTA and CDR2 is FQGNSA. The DNA for the CDR3 is TGTGCCAGCAGCCCACGGCAGGTTAACTATGGCTACACCTTC. Amino acids: CASSPRQVNYGYTF.

This chain joins TRBV5-5 and TRBJ2-1, with 9 nucleotides matching TRBD2. V was clipped by 0 bases and J by 7 bases; unmatched bases: 5. The CDR3 sequence is 15 residues long. CDR1 SGHKS and CDR2 YYEKEE come from the germline V gene (reference sequence). The CDR3 DNA reads as TGTGCCAGCAGCTTGGTTCTAGCGGGAAGGAATGAGCAGTTCTTC. Translation gives CASSLVLAGRNEQFF. Full variable domain (rest looked up from reference TRBV5-5 and TRBJ2-1): DAGVTQSPTHLIKTRGQQVTLRCSPISGHKSVSWYQQVLGQGPQFIFQYYEKEERGRGNFPDRFSARQFPNYSSELNVNALLLGDSALYLCASSLVLAGRNEQFFGPGTRLTVL.

V is TRBV18 and J is TRBJ2-7; 7 nucleotides agree with TRBD2. Germline CDR1 reads KGHSH; CDR2 reads LQKENI. J gave up 2 bases and V 2 bases, and 0 bases lay outside the gene matches. The CDR3 sequence is 13 residues long. The CDR3 protein is CASSPGLAYEQYF. The DNA of the CDR3 is TGTGCCAGCTCACCAGGACTAGCCTACGAGCAGTACTTC.

The chain uses TRBV2 and TRBJ1-2, with TRBD1 as a possible D gene (6 bases). This CDR3 is 15 amino acids long. Trimming left V 8 bases short and J 0 bases short, with 16 bases between. Germline CDR1 reads SNHLY; CDR2 reads FYNNEI. The CDR3 DNA sequence: TGTGCCAGCGCAGACACGGGACATACTAACTATGGCTACACCTTC. This encodes CASADTGHTNYGYTF.

The V call is TRBV14, the J call TRBJ2-5; weak D call: TRBD1 (5 bases). CDR3 length: 14 amino acids. V was clipped by 0 bases and J by 3 bases, with 8 bases between them. In germline, CDR1 is SGHDN, CDR2 FVKESK. CDR3: CASSQDLDKETQYF. The CDR3 DNA sequence: TGTGCCAGCAGCCAAGATCTGGACAAAGAGACCCAGTACTTC.

The chain recombines TRBV6-5 with TRBJ2-1; 8 bases are shared with TRBD2. Germline V gene lookup returns CDR1 MNHEY and CDR2 SVGAGI. The CDR3 totals 14 residues. V shed 8 bases, J shed 3 bases, and the junction held 6 bases outside the gene matches. CDR3 bases: TGTGCCAGCGGGCCGGGACTAGGCTACAATGAGCAGTTCTTC. Its translation: CASGPGLGYNEQFF.

Notes on this clone: This same CDR3 is encoded by further DNA sequences in the sample. The chain combines TRBV5-1 with TRBJ2-7; 7 bases agree with TRBD1. Germline CDR1 reads SGHRS; CDR2 reads YFSETQ. V gave up 4 bases and J gave up 4 bases; unmatched junction bases: 5. This CDR3 region has 13 residues. In nucleotides, the CDR3 is TGCGCCAGCAGCCTTTCACAGGGGTACGAGCAGTACTTC. It encodes CASSLSQGYEQYF.

This chain connects TRBV5-1 to TRBJ2-3, with D possibly being TRBD2 (7 bases). This CDR3 spans 15 amino acids. The V end was cut by 2 bases, the J end by 4 bases, with 14 bases between. Per the germline V gene, CDR1 is SGHRS and CDR2 is YFSETQ. The CDR3 protein is CASSLGIGGADTQYF. The CDR3 DNA follows: TGCGCCAGCAGCTTAGGTATAGGGGGGGCAGATACGCAGTATTTT.

The gene calls are TRBV18 and TRBJ2-3; 7 bases match TRBD2. The V gene's germline CDR1 is KGHSH and CDR2 LQKENI. The J segment lost 4 bases and the V segment lost 2 bases, leaving 9 bases of the junction unmatched. This CDR3 comprises 16 residues. The CDR3 protein is CASSPSATSSADTQYF. The CDR3 bases are TGTGCCAGCTCACCATCTGCGACTAGCAGCGCAGATACGCAGTATTTT.

The sample holds a few counts of this clone. CDR3 in amino acids: CASSRGQNNQPQHF. The CDR3 nucleotides are TGTGCCAGCAGCCGGGGACAGAACAATCAGCCCCAGCATTTT. The chain combines TRBV7-6 with TRBJ1-5; 7 nucleotides match TRBD1. Germline CDR1 reads SGHVS; CDR2 reads FNYEAQ. V trimming: 5 bases; J trimming: 3 bases; junction bases outside the gene matches: 4. The CDR3 spans 14 residues.

The chain joins TRBV7-9 to TRBJ2-3; 10 bases align to TRBD2. CDR3 size: 16 residues. The trim removed 5 bases at V and 2 bases at J, leaving 7 bases unmatched. Germline V gene sequence: CDR1 SEHNR, CDR2 FQNEAQ (reference sequence). The chain's CDR3 is CASSPASGSLTDTQYF. The CDR3 DNA is TGTGCCAGCAGCCCCGCTAGCGGGAGCCTCACAGATACGCAGTATTTT.

In its sample, this clone was seen a few times. The chain couples TRBV28 to TRBJ1-6; D is ambiguous. CDR1 is MDHEN, CDR2 SYDVKM, per germline. The CDR3 consists of 15 residues. With 7 bases removed from V and 8 bases from J, the gap between germline ends came to 18 bases. The CDR3 bases are TGTGCCAGCATTTCGGGCTTACTAGGAGATTCACCCCTCCACTTT. Translation gives CASISGLLGDSPLHF.

The chain employs TRBV29-1 and TRBJ1-2; 10 positions agree with TRBD1. This CDR3 comprises 12 residues. With 7 bases clipped from V and 6 bases from J, the junction kept 5 bases outside the gene matches. Germline V gene sequence: CDR1 SQVTM, CDR2 ANQGSEA. The CDR3 region has the DNA TGCAGCGCATGGGACAGGGGTAATGGCTACACCTTC. This gives the protein CSAWDRGNGYTF.

This sequence joins TRBV10-3 and TRBJ2-1; 10 positions agree with TRBD1. The trim removed 2 bases at V and 5 bases at J, leaving 3 bases unmatched. The CDR3 length is 15 residues. Germline CDR1 ENHRY, CDR2 SYGVKD. The CDR3 sequence: CAISEGQGVNNEQFF. CDR3 nucleotide sequence: TGTGCCATCAGTGAGGGACAGGGGGTAAACAATGAGCAGTTCTTC.